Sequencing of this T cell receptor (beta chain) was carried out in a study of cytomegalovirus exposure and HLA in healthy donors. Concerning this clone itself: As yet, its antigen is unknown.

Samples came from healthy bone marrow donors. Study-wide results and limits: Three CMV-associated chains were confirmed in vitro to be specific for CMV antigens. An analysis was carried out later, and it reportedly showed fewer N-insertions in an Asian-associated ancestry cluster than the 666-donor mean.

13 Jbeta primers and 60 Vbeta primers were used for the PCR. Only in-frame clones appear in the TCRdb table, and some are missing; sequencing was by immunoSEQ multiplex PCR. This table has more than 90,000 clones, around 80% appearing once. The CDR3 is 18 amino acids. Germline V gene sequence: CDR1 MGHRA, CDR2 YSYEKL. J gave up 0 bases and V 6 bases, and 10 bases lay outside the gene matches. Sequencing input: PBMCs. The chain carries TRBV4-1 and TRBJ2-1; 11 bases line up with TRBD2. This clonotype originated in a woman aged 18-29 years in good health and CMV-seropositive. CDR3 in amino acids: CASRMGLAETGSYNEQFF. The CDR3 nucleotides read TGCGCCAGCAGAATGGGACTAGCGGAGACGGGCTCCTACAATGAGCAGTTCTTC.